This TCR beta chain was sequenced in a study of T cells in Graves' hyperthyroidism and ophthalmopathy. Looking at the study overall: Before treatment of any kind, peripheral blood was taken at initial diagnosis.

Many counts were recorded for this clonotype. Its antigen is currently unknown. Diagnosis relied on clinical symptoms, serum thyroxine and TRAb, thyroid ultrasound and orbital computed tomography. Germline trimming cut 1 base from V and 2 bases from J; bases unmatched to any gene: 16. Germline V CDR1 and CDR2: MGHDK, SYGVNS. The CDR3 is 19 amino acids. Findings and caveats of the study: Also found in blood were most expanded thyroid clonotypes above 0.001.

TCR beta CDR3 sequences were amplified from RNA transcripts. Carried out on the TCR CDR3, a first-round RT-PCR used the HTBI primer set. TCRdb used MiXCR to reprocess the multiplex PCR reads, holding one entry per CDR3 protein. The sample contains roughly 500,000 distinct CDR3 sequences, approximately 25% of which appear only once. The V and J genes are TRBV25-1 and TRBJ1-2, with 7 nucleotides matching TRBD1. The sample taken for sequencing was blood. This receptor was identified in a young woman with Graves' ophthalmopathy. CDR3 residues: CASSELGEDRQRPNYGYTF. As DNA, the CDR3 is TGTGCCAGCAGTGAATTAGGAGAGGACAGGCAGCGACCAAACTATGGCTACACCTTC.